This is a list of T cell receptor beta chains from one sample in a study of blood T cell repertoires in COVID-19. Sequencing used immunoSEQ multiplex PCR; TCRdb keeps in-frame clones, though not all of them. The sample consists of under 300,000 clones, around 86% of them appearing once. The sequencing input was peripheral blood. Every receptor here comes from an older man with acute or convalescent COVID-19. CDR3s include the opening cysteine and the closing phenylalanine or tryptophan. Fields, in order: clone size, D gene, V gene, CDR3 length, J gene, CDR3 protein, CDR3 DNA. The D gene is left open where the match is weak. Clone size, where shown, is once, few, many, or a class for clones that have expanded.

clone size: .; D gene: TRBD2; V gene: TRBV4-3; CDR3 length: 16; J gene: TRBJ2-1; CDR3 protein: CASSQSSRGWGGEQFF; CDR3 DNA: TGCGCCAGCAGCCAAAGCAGCCGGGGGTGGGGGGGAGAGCAGTTCTTC
clone size: .; D gene: .; V gene: TRBV10-3; CDR3 length: 13; J gene: TRBJ1-6; CDR3 protein: CAARAGDNSPLHF; CDR3 DNA: TGTGCCGCTCGGGCGGGTGATAATTCACCCCTCCACTTT
clone size: .; D gene: TRBD1; V gene: TRBV5-5; CDR3 length: 14; J gene: TRBJ2-7; CDR3 protein: CASSLDRGGYEQYF; CDR3 DNA: TGTGCCAGCAGCCTAGACAGGGGAGGTTACGAGCAGTACTTC
clone size: .; D gene: TRBD1; V gene: TRBV27; CDR3 length: 17; J gene: TRBJ2-7; CDR3 protein: CASSLSRPGDRGFEQYF; CDR3 DNA: TGTGCCAGCAGTTTATCGAGGCCTGGGGACAGGGGTTTCGAGCAGTACTTC
clone size: once; D gene: TRBD1; V gene: TRBV5-4; CDR3 length: 15; J gene: TRBJ1-2; CDR3 protein: CASSLVGRGDYGYTF; CDR3 DNA: TGTGCCAGCAGCTTGGTTGGCAGGGGGGACTATGGCTACACCTTC
clone size: .; D gene: TRBD1; V gene: TRBV6-5; CDR3 length: 14; J gene: TRBJ1-5; CDR3 protein: CASSVSTGIRPQHF; CDR3 DNA: TGTGCCAGCAGCGTTTCGACAGGGATTAGGCCCCAGCATTTT
clone size: .; D gene: .; V gene: TRBV19; CDR3 length: 15; J gene: TRBJ1-5; CDR3 protein: CASSIMPRGNQPQHF; CDR3 DNA: TGTGCCAGTAGTATTATGCCCCGAGGAAATCAGCCCCAGCATTTT
clone size: .; D gene: TRBD1; V gene: TRBV6-1; CDR3 length: 16; J gene: TRBJ1-2; CDR3 protein: CASSDAGTGVFYGYTF; CDR3 DNA: TGTGCCAGCAGTGACGCCGGGACAGGGGTCTTCTATGGCTACACCTTC
clone size: once; D gene: TRBD1; V gene: TRBV29-1; CDR3 length: 14; J gene: TRBJ1-3; CDR3 protein: CSVLLGTGGNTIYF; CDR3 DNA: TGCAGCGTTCTGTTAGGGACAGGTGGAAACACCATATATTTT
clone size: .; D gene: .; V gene: TRBV2; CDR3 length: 11; J gene: TRBJ1-6; CDR3 protein: CASGRDSPLHF; CDR3 DNA: TGTGCCAGTGGGAGGGATTCACCCCTCCACTTT
clone size: .; D gene: TRBD2; V gene: TRBV7-2; CDR3 length: 15; J gene: TRBJ2-5; CDR3 protein: CASSLTGGSQETQYF; CDR3 DNA: TGTGCCAGCAGCTTGACGGGGGGATCACAAGAGACCCAGTACTTC
clone size: .; D gene: .; V gene: TRBV5-1; CDR3 length: 15; J gene: TRBJ2-3; CDR3 protein: CASSLGPGGQNTQYF; CDR3 DNA: TGCGCCAGCAGCTTGGGACCCGGTGGGCAGAATACGCAGTATTTT
clone size: .; D gene: .; V gene: TRBV5-1; CDR3 length: 16; J gene: TRBJ1-4; CDR3 protein: CASGWGTSATNEKLFF; CDR3 DNA: TGCGCCAGCGGCTGGGGGACATCCGCAACTAATGAAAAACTGTTTTTT
clone size: .; D gene: TRBD2; V gene: TRBV19; CDR3 length: 15; J gene: TRBJ2-3; CDR3 protein: CASSALAGGPDTQYF; CDR3 DNA: TGTGCCAGTAGTGCACTAGCGGGAGGACCAGATACGCAGTATTTT
clone size: .; D gene: .; V gene: TRBV6-2/TRBV6-3; CDR3 length: 15; J gene: TRBJ1-4; CDR3 protein: CASSYRGKMEEKLFF; CDR3 DNA: TGTGCCAGCAGTTACCGAGGAAAAATGGAAGAAAAACTGTTTTTT
clone size: .; D gene: .; V gene: TRBV5-1; CDR3 length: 14; J gene: TRBJ2-7; CDR3 protein: CASSLAGTNYEQYF; CDR3 DNA: TGCGCCAGCAGCTTGGCCGGGACAAACTACGAGCAGTACTTC
clone size: .; D gene: .; V gene: TRBV7-3; CDR3 length: 14; J gene: TRBJ2-1; CDR3 protein: CASSPGSSYNEQFF; CDR3 DNA: TGTGCCAGCAGCCCCGGGAGCTCCTACAATGAGCAGTTCTTC
clone size: once; D gene: .; V gene: TRBV2; CDR3 length: 12; J gene: TRBJ2-5; CDR3 protein: CASSRTKETQYF; CDR3 DNA: TGTGCCAGCAGTAGGACAAAAGAGACCCAGTACTTC
clone size: .; D gene: .; V gene: TRBV7-2; CDR3 length: 17; J gene: TRBJ2-7; CDR3 protein: CASSLGHRLALPYEQYF; CDR3 DNA: TGTGCCAGCAGCTTAGGTCATCGGCTAGCCCTTCCCTACGAGCAGTACTTC
clone size: .; D gene: .; V gene: TRBV7-3; CDR3 length: 16; J gene: TRBJ2-1; CDR3 protein: CASSPTSSNPYNEQFF; CDR3 DNA: TGTGCCAGCAGCCCCACTAGTTCTAACCCCTACAATGAGCAGTTCTTC
clone size: .; D gene: TRBD2; V gene: TRBV15; CDR3 length: 15; J gene: TRBJ2-7; CDR3 protein: CAPGRTSGRGDEQYF; CDR3 DNA: TGTGCCCCGGGAAGGACTAGCGGGAGGGGTGACGAGCAGTACTTC
clone size: .; D gene: .; V gene: TRBV25-1; CDR3 length: 13; J gene: TRBJ1-1; CDR3 protein: CASSREMRTEAFF; CDR3 DNA: TGTGCCAGCAGCCGCGAGATGAGGACTGAAGCTTTCTTT
clone size: .; D gene: .; V gene: TRBV10-3; CDR3 length: 10; J gene: TRBJ2-3; CDR3 protein: CAIRGSNKYF; CDR3 DNA: TGTGCCATCCGGGGATCTAATAAGTATTTT
clone size: .; D gene: .; V gene: TRBV18; CDR3 length: 15; J gene: TRBJ2-2; CDR3 protein: CASSPTGSVTGELFF; CDR3 DNA: TGTGCCAGCTCACCCACAGGGTCGGTCACCGGGGAGCTGTTTTTT
clone size: .; D gene: .; V gene: TRBV5-1; CDR3 length: 15; J gene: TRBJ2-7; CDR3 protein: CASSLAGLPTYEQYF; CDR3 DNA: TGCGCCAGCAGCTTGGCCGGACTCCCAACCTACGAGCAGTACTTC